A selection of T cell receptor beta chains follows, all from one sample in a study of vaccination effects on CD4 cells after COVID-19. Which antigens these TCRs recognize remains unknown. TCRdb keeps only in-frame clones here, not all; method: immunoSEQ multiplex PCR. The top ten hold 5.8% of the sample, which has some 30,000 clones, roughly 80% seen once. The sequenced sample was CD4+ T cells from PBMCs cultured with SARS-CoV-2 spike peptides, obtained after COVID-19 vaccination. These TCRs come from a human donor who received a COVID-19 vaccine. Some clones in this sample may be carry-over from other donors' samples. CDR3s include the opening cysteine and the closing phenylalanine or tryptophan. A D gene is named only where the DNA matches it firmly. Size is omitted from some rows. Given values are once, few, many or a class for expanded clones.

>TRBJ2-1|NA|NA|TRBV19
CASSIGGRTYNEQFF
TGTGCCAGTAGTATAGGGGGCAGAACCTACAATGAGCAGTTCTTC
>TRBJ2-3|TRBD2|NA|TRBV24-1
CATSDGGGLAGGIHTDTQYF
TGTGCCACCAGTGATGGGGGGGGACTAGCGGGGGGTATTCACACAGATACGCAGTATTTT
>TRBJ1-4|NA|NA|TRBV19
CASTLSTGLNEKLFF
TGTGCCAGTACCCTCTCGACAGGTCTTAATGAAAAACTGTTTTTT
>TRBJ2-1|NA|NA|TRBV6-5
CASRSWDEQFF
TGTGCCAGCAGGTCGTGGGATGAGCAGTTCTTC
>TRBJ1-5|NA|NA|TRBV6-1
CASSVQPTGLDQPQHF
TGTGCCAGCAGTGTCCAACCTACAGGGTTGGATCAGCCCCAGCATTTT
>TRBJ1-2|NA|NA|TRBV6-2/TRBV6-3
CASSSSGNYGYTF
TGTGCCAGCAGTTCATCGGGAAACTATGGCTACACCTTC
>TRBJ1-4|NA|NA|TRBV3-1/TRBV3-2
CASSQEWDIGEKLFF
TGTGCCAGCAGCCAAGAATGGGACATAGGTGAAAAACTGTTTTTT
>TRBJ2-1|NA|NA|TRBV19
CASRRRENYNEQFF
TGTGCCAGTAGGCGCAGGGAGAACTACAATGAGCAGTTCTTC
>TRBJ1-3|NA|NA|TRBV5-1
CASSFADSGNTIYF
TGCGCCAGCAGCTTTGCGGACTCCGGAAACACCATATATTTT
>TRBJ1-1|TRBD1|NA|TRBV12-3/TRBV12-4
CASSLRQGTEAFF
TGTGCCAGCAGTTTACGACAGGGAACTGAAGCTTTCTTT
>TRBJ2-5|NA|NA|TRBV7-3
CASSLGTAAGQETQYF
TGTGCCAGCAGCCTCGGGACGGCGGCGGGGCAAGAGACCCAGTACTTC
>TRBJ2-1|TRBD2|NA|TRBV5-1
CASSPAGVFYNEQFF
TGCGCCAGCAGCCCAGCGGGGGTGTTTTACAATGAGCAGTTCTTC
>TRBJ2-1|NA|NA|TRBV6-1
CASSSIPYEQFF
TGTGCCAGCAGTTCCATTCCTTATGAGCAGTTCTTC
>TRBJ1-4|NA|NA|TRBV6-1
CASSERGTNEKLFF
TGTGCCAGCAGTGAACGGGGTACTAATGAAAAACTGTTTTTT
>TRBJ2-3|TRBD2|NA|TRBV30
CAWSVMRGSDTQYF
TGTGCCTGGAGTGTCATGCGGGGGTCGGATACGCAGTATTTT
>TRBJ1-2|NA|NA|TRBV6-5
CASSYFGPLYGYTF
TGTGCCAGCAGTTACTTCGGGCCCCTCTATGGCTACACCTTC
>TRBJ2-5|TRBD1|NA|TRBV7-9
CASSLGDSQETQYF
TGTGCCAGCAGCTTGGGGGACAGCCAAGAGACCCAGTACTTC
>TRBJ2-1|TRBD1|NA|TRBV12-3/TRBV12-4
CASSSDRGDEQFF
TGTGCCAGCAGTTCAGACAGGGGCGATGAGCAGTTCTTC
>TRBJ1-1|NA|NA|TRBV5-6
CASSLGGQGSTEAFF
TGTGCCAGCAGCCTTGGAGGGCAGGGATCCACTGAAGCTTTCTTT
>TRBJ2-6|TRBD1|NA|TRBV9
CASSPGQEHISGANVLTF
TGTGCCAGCAGCCCTGGACAGGAACATATCTCTGGGGCCAACGTCCTGACTTTC
>TRBJ2-2|NA|NA|TRBV14
CASSHSRLNTGELFF
TGTGCCAGCAGCCATAGTAGGCTTAACACCGGGGAGCTGTTTTTT
>TRBJ2-3|TRBD1|NA|TRBV5-1
CASSVPPGQGGTTDTQYF
TGCGCCAGCAGCGTCCCCCCGGGACAGGGAGGTACTACAGATACGCAGTATTTT
>TRBJ1-1|NA|NA|TRBV2
CASGGERRTTEAFF
TGTGCCAGCGGGGGTGAGAGGAGGACCACTGAAGCTTTCTTT
>TRBJ2-3|NA|NA|TRBV5-8
CASSLLAGPSTDTQYF
TGTGCCAGCAGCTTATTGGCGGGGCCTAGCACAGATACGCAGTATTTT
>TRBJ2-5|NA|NA|TRBV18
CASSPRQTETQYF
TGTGCCAGCTCACCGAGACAGACAGAGACCCAGTACTTC
>TRBJ2-1|NA|once|TRBV4-3
CASSQEPGQRYNEQFF
TGCGCCAGCAGCCAAGAACCAGGTCAGCGTTACAATGAGCAGTTCTTC
>TRBJ2-1|TRBD1|few|TRBV27
CASSSLTGGTYNEQFF
TGTGCCAGCAGCTCCCTGACAGGGGGTACCTACAATGAGCAGTTCTTC
>TRBJ1-2|NA|NA|TRBV28
CASSSPGTGSGGYTF
TGTGCCAGCAGTTCGCCTGGTACAGGGTCGGGTGGCTACACCTTC
>TRBJ1-6|NA|few|TRBV14
CASSRTGTIVAPLHF
TGTGCCAGCAGCCGAACCGGGACAATCGTGGCACCCCTCCACTTT
>TRBJ2-2|NA|NA|TRBV27
CASSRERGSTGELFF
TGTGCCAGCAGTCGGGAACGGGGGAGTACCGGGGAGCTGTTTTTT
>TRBJ2-2|NA|NA|TRBV5-6
CASSLLGATTNTGELFF
TGTGCCAGCAGCTTGTTAGGGGCAACGACCAACACCGGGGAGCTGTTTTTT
>TRBJ1-3|NA|NA|TRBV30
CAWSVFSGNTIYF
TGTGCCTGGAGTGTATTCTCTGGAAACACCATATATTTT
>TRBJ1-6|TRBD1|NA|TRBV6-6
CASGVGQGNSPLHF
TGTGCCAGTGGAGTGGGACAGGGGAATTCACCCCTCCACTTT
>TRBJ1-5|NA|NA|TRBV2
CASSENSINQPQHF
TGTGCCAGCAGTGAAAACAGCATCAATCAGCCCCAGCATTTT
>TRBJ1-4|TRBD1|NA|TRBV4-1
CASSQGAGTGNEKLFF
TGCGCCAGCAGCCAAGGCGCCGGGACAGGAAATGAAAAACTGTTTTTT
>TRBJ2-1|TRBD1|NA|TRBV18
CASSPGTGAGYNEQFF
TGTGCCAGCTCACCCGGGACAGGGGCAGGCTACAATGAGCAGTTCTTC
>TRBJ1-4|NA|NA|TRBV5-1
CASSLEARGNEKLFF
TGCGCCAGCAGCTTGGAGGCCAGGGGAAATGAAAAACTGTTTTTT
>TRBJ2-3|NA|NA|TRBV7-3
CASSQWGFSTDTQYF
TGTGCCAGCAGCCAATGGGGCTTTAGCACAGATACGCAGTATTTT
>TRBJ1-6|NA|few|TRBV6-5
CASSYWGASYNSPLHF
TGTGCCAGCAGTTACTGGGGGGCGTCCTATAATTCACCCCTCCACTTT
>TRBJ2-3|NA|NA|TRBV5-6
CASSLRLRATDTQYF
TGTGCCAGCAGCTTGCGTCTAAGGGCGACAGATACGCAGTATTTT
>TRBJ2-3|NA|NA|TRBV28
CASRDHRDTQYF
TGTGCCAGCCGGGACCACAGAGATACGCAGTATTTT